Sequencing of this T cell receptor (beta chain) was carried out in a study of blood T cell repertoires in COVID-19. The overall study: Material from acute and convalescent COVID-19 was sourced from the United States, Italy and Spain. PBMCs, B-cell-depleted T cells, or T cells provided the cDNA or gDNA that made up the material.

In the study's own analysis: Estimated nucleated cell counts came from reference gene primer amplification. Clones were sequenced by immunoSEQ multiplex PCR, and TCRdb holds only the in-frame ones, with some missing. V and J calls and clone size follow that table, whereas D and trimming were derived from the DNA. The top ten hold about 12% of the sample, which has fewer than 250,000 clones, more than 75% seen once. This CDR3 is built from 14 residues. Trimming removed 5 bases at V and 2 bases at J, with 11 bases between. CDR1 and CDR2 from the germline V gene are SGHAT and FQNNGV. The source material was peripheral blood. This TCR was recovered from a woman aged 40-49 years with acute or convalescent COVID-19. This rearrangement joins TRBV11-2 to TRBJ2-3; D call uncertain. For the CDR3, the DNA is TGTGCCAGCAGCCCCCTCGTAATCACAGATACGCAGTATTTT. It yields the protein CASSPLVITDTQYF.